The clone carrying this T cell receptor beta chain was detected once. The antigen remains undetermined. The data were obtained in a study of T cell repertoires in cytomegalovirus infection. Study overall: CMV infection plus the matching HLA type was flagged by public TCR beta signatures. Study outcomes and limitations: Public TCR beta family frequency separated CMV-and-HLA carriers, including in an independent cohort. Predominance within the ex vivo response was attributable to HLA-C-restricted CMV-specific TCR beta clonotypes.

One entry per CDR3 protein results from TCRdb running MiXCR on the reads. The sample includes about 530,000 distinct CDR3 sequences, approximately 26% of them seen just once. Source material: PBMCs. The receptor's source is a human donor in good health (CMV status not recorded). Some clones in this sample may be carry-over from other donors' samples.

The CDR3 bases are TGTGCCAGCAGCTTCTCTAGCGGGAGGGCTAATACGCAGTATTTT. This encodes CASSFSSGRANTQYF. The rearrangement uses TRBV7-4 and TRBJ2-3, with 12 bases that match TRBD2. Germline CDR1 reads SGHVT; CDR2 reads SQSDAQ. The length of the CDR3 is 15 residues. The J segment lost 7 bases and the V segment lost 3 bases, leaving 5 bases of the junction unmatched.